The 27 T cell receptor beta chains below all came from one sample that was sequenced in a study of patients and donors after allogeneic stem cell transplantation. MiXCR, run by TCRdb on the RT-PCR reads, gives a single entry per CDR3 protein. Of about a million distinct CDR3 sequences in the sample, approximately 18% are singletons; the top ten hold 6%. Input material: blood, either unsorted or a sorted T cell fraction (not recorded which). The receptors shown here come from a human donor who was either an allogeneic HSCT recipient or a stem cell or donor lymphocyte infusion donor (not recorded which). It is not recorded whose cells these are; they may come from a transplant donor.

A few counts support this clonotype. This chain joins TRBV6-1 and TRBJ1-6, with 9 bases fitting TRBD1. The germline V gene encodes CDR1 MNHNS and CDR2 SASEGT. This CDR3 is built from 15 residues. Trimming removed 7 bases from V and 5 bases from J; junction bases left unmatched: 6. The CDR3 DNA follows: TGTGCCAGCACTAGGCGGGACAGGGATAATTCACCCCTCCACTTT. Translating it yields CASTRRDRDNSPLHF.

J is TRBJ2-5 and V is TRBV5-5; 8 bases fit TRBD2. The CDR3 has 16 residues. Looked up from germline, CDR1 is SGHKS and CDR2 is YYEKEE (reference sequence). V shed 0 bases, J shed 2 bases, and the junction held 6 bases outside the gene matches. The CDR3 DNA is TGTGCCAGCAGCTTGGCGCTAGCGGGTTGGCAAGAGACCCAGTACTTC. Its translation is CASSLALAGWQETQYF.

The chain employs TRBV15 and TRBJ2-7; 8 bases agree with TRBD1. This CDR3 has 16 residues. Losses at the gene ends were 2 bases for V and 5 bases for J; bases not matched to a gene: 11. Germline CDR1 LNHNV, CDR2 YYDKDF (reference sequence). The DNA for the CDR3 is TGTGCCACCAGCAGACACGTCGGACAGGGTCTCAACGAGCAGTACTTC. This gives the protein CATSRHVGQGLNEQYF.

The chain has TRBV6-1 and TRBJ2-7; 8 bases match TRBD2. The germline gives CDR1 MNHNS, CDR2 SASEGT. The CDR3 loop spans 14 amino acids. Unmatched junction bases numbered 7, after V lost 6 bases and J lost 3 bases. The CDR3 spells CASRTGGGDYEQYF. The CDR3 region has the DNA TGTGCCAGCAGAACCGGGGGGGGCGACTACGAGCAGTACTTC.

The chain couples TRBV6-5 to TRBJ2-5; D assignment may be TRBD1 or TRBD2 (6 bases each). Germline CDR1 reads MNHEY; CDR2 reads SVGAGI. This CDR3 region has 13 residues. Deletions cut 2 bases from V and 7 bases from J, with 11 bases between. Here the CDR3 reads CASSYGGRGTQYF. The CDR3 DNA follows: TGTGCCAGCAGTTACGGGGGGCGGGGGACCCAGTACTTC.

This clonotype was seen a handful of times. J is TRBJ1-4 and V is TRBV5-1, with a possible D match to TRBD1 (5 bases). The germline V and J ends were trimmed by 2 bases and 6 bases, with 20 bases remaining between them. The CDR3 consists of 17 residues. Germline loops: CDR1 SGHRS, CDR2 YFSETQ. CDR3 DNA sequence: TGCGCCAGCAGCTTTTGGGGCGCGGAGGTGAAAGATGAAAAACTGTTTTTT. Its translation is CASSFWGAEVKDEKLFF.

The gene calls are TRBV5-1 and TRBJ1-6; a possible D gene is TRBD1 (5 bases). The germline V gene has CDR1 SGHRS and CDR2 YFSETQ. This CDR3 comprises 12 residues. Trimming pared 6 bases from V and 7 bases from J, leaving 8 bases between. CDR3 sequence: CASMGENSPLHF. CDR3 nucleotides: TGCGCCAGCATGGGGGAAAATTCACCCCTCCACTTT.

V and J are TRBV29-1 and TRBJ2-7; 9 bases are a match to TRBD1. Unmatched junction bases numbered 13, after V lost 3 bases and J lost 4 bases. The CDR3 has 16 amino acids. From germline, CDR1 is SQVTM and CDR2 ANQGSEA. The CDR3 region is CSVESGQGVEGYEQYF. The CDR3 bases are TGCAGCGTTGAGTCGGGACAGGGTGTAGAGGGTTACGAGCAGTACTTC.

This clonotype was detected many times. The J gene is TRBJ1-1, the V gene TRBV20-1; D ambiguous. Germline lookup yields CDR1 DFQATT and CDR2 SNEGSKA (reference sequence). The V end was cut by 6 bases, the J end by 6 bases, with 14 bases between. This CDR3 is built from 12 residues. CDR3 protein: CSAGQYGAEAFF. The CDR3 coding sequence is TGCAGTGCCGGGCAGTATGGGGCTGAAGCTTTCTTT.

The J gene is TRBJ1-1, the V gene TRBV20-1; 7 nucleotides align to TRBD1. The V and J ends lost 0 bases and 7 bases, in that order; junction bases with no gene match: 5. Germline V gene data show CDR1 as DFQATT and CDR2 as SNEGSKA (reference sequence). This CDR3 region has 13 residues. The CDR3 loop reads CSARDIQGYEAFF. The CDR3 DNA is TGCAGTGCTAGAGACATACAGGGGTATGAAGCTTTCTTT.

This clonotype was observed many times. This chain links TRBV7-2 with TRBJ2-3, with D unclear. There are 13 residues in the CDR3. The V end lost 1 base, the J end lost 2 bases, and 4 bases lay between the germline ends. Germline V gene lookup returns CDR1 SGHTA and CDR2 FQGNSA. CDR3 amino acids: CASSLVYTDTQYF. For the CDR3, the DNA is TGTGCCAGCAGCTTAGTCTACACAGATACGCAGTATTTT.

There are a few counts of this clonotype. J is TRBJ1-2 and V is TRBV27, with D hard to call. Germline V gives CDR1 MNHEY, CDR2 SMNVEV (reference sequence). The germline V and J ends were trimmed by 2 bases and 5 bases, with 9 bases remaining between them. This CDR3 is 13 amino acids long. As DNA, the CDR3 is TGTGCCAGCAGTTTACAAGCGGGATATGGCTACACCTTC. It specifies CASSLQAGYGYTF.

The chain joins TRBV12-3 or TRBV12-4 to TRBJ2-3, with 8 positions matching TRBD2. Trimming at V came to 6 bases and at J to 3 bases, leaving 11 bases not matched to a gene. The CDR3 sequence is 16 residues long. The DNA of the CDR3 is TGTGCCAGCAGCCCCGGGACTAGAATGGGTACAGATACGCAGTATTTT. The encoded protein is CASSPGTRMGTDTQYF.

The gene calls are TRBV20-1 and TRBJ2-4; 7 positions match TRBD1. CDR1 and CDR2 (germline): DFQATT, SNEGSKA (reference sequence). The length of the CDR3 is 13 residues. After removal of 5 bases from V and 8 bases from J, the junction contained 9 bases not matched to a gene. In nucleotides, the CDR3 is TGCAGTGCTGTCAGGGGGAGTACAGACATTCAGTACTTC. Amino acid sequence: CSAVRGSTDIQYF.

The table lists this clonotype with a few counts. The chain couples TRBV12-3 or TRBV12-4 to TRBJ2-7, with 11 bases fitting TRBD1. The V and J ends lost 4 bases and 5 bases, in that order; junction bases with no gene match: 4. The CDR3 extends over 14 amino acids. DNA of the CDR3: TGTGCCAGCAGTTCGGGGGACAGGGGGAACGAGCAGTACTTC. The encoded protein is CASSSGDRGNEQYF.

This clonotype was seen a handful of times. The V gene is TRBV20-1, the J gene TRBJ2-7, with D unresolved. Trimming took off 5 bases at V and 4 bases at J, with 15 bases between the two ends. The germline V gene has CDR1 DFQATT and CDR2 SNEGSKA (reference sequence). CDR3 length: 13 residues. CDR3 residues: CSACTGPIYEQYF. The CDR3 coding sequence is TGCAGTGCTTGTACCGGGCCCATATACGAGCAGTACTTC.

A few counts support this clonotype. The CDR3 bases are TGTGCCAGCACGGGCCTAGCGGGGGGGCGGTATGAGCAGTTCTTC. It specifies CASTGLAGGRYEQFF. The rearrangement joins TRBV2 to TRBJ2-1, with 12 bases matching TRBD2. With V trimmed by 7 bases and J by 8 bases, 9 bases remained unmatched. This CDR3 is 15 amino acids long. In germline, CDR1 is SNHLY, CDR2 FYNNEI.

This clonotype was recorded many times. The V and J genes are TRBV12-3 or TRBV12-4 and TRBJ2-5; possible D gene TRBD2, 7 bases. This CDR3 comprises 19 residues. The V end was cut by 4 bases, the J end by 2 bases, with 26 bases between. CDR3 protein: CASSYHPGGRGKPQETQYF. The CDR3 nucleotides are TGTGCCAGCAGTTACCACCCCGGGGGGCGAGGTAAACCTCAAGAGACCCAGTACTTC.

This clonotype was counted at least ten times. This chain uses TRBV7-2 with TRBJ2-7; no clear D. The CDR3 has 11 residues. V lost 5 bases to trimming and J lost 3 bases, with 5 bases between them. CDR1 and CDR2 (germline): SGHTA, FQGNSA. The CDR3, as DNA: TGTGCCAGCAGCCCAATCTACGAGCAGTACTTC. It yields the protein CASSPIYEQYF. The full variable domain, its missing parts supplied by reference TRBV7-2 and TRBJ2-7, is GAGVSQSPSNKVTEKGKDVELRCDPISGHTALYWYRQSLGQGLEFLIYFQGNSAPDKSGLPSDRFSAERTGGSVSTLTIQRTQQEDSAVYLCASSPIYEQYFGPGTRLTVT.

This clonotype was detected many times. The V call is TRBV20-1, the J call TRBJ1-3; possible D gene TRBD1, 5 bases. Germline lookup yields CDR1 DFQATT and CDR2 SNEGSKA (reference sequence). The CDR3 consists of 16 residues. The ends were cut back, 4 bases at V and 0 bases at J, with 16 bases in the middle. The CDR3 DNA reads as TGCAGTGCTACTCCCGACGGGACTTTCTCTGGAAACACCATATATTTT. It codes for CSATPDGTFSGNTIYF.

The rearrangement links TRBV4-3 to TRBJ1-1, with D tentatively TRBD1 (5 bases). Deletions cut 4 bases from V and 8 bases from J, with 14 bases between. The germline V gene encodes CDR1 LGHNA and CDR2 YSLEER. There are 13 residues in the CDR3. This chain's CDR3 is CASSLGGAGEAFF. In nucleotides, the CDR3 is TGCGCCAGCAGCCTAGGCGGGGCGGGGGAAGCTTTCTTT.

In its sample, this clonotype was seen many times. The chain is built from TRBV9 and TRBJ2-3; the D gene is possibly TRBD1 (6 bases). V lost 4 bases and J 2 bases, leaving 11 bases between the germline ends. The CDR3 spans 14 residues. Germline lookup yields CDR1 SGDLS and CDR2 YYNGEE. The CDR3 DNA is TGTGCCAGCAGCCTAAGGACAGACACAGATACGCAGTATTTT. Its protein is CASSLRTDTDTQYF.

This clonotype was seen a few times. The J gene is TRBJ2-1, the V gene TRBV7-8; D possibly uses TRBD1 or TRBD2 (6 bases each). This CDR3 spans 15 amino acids. V dropped 0 bases and J dropped 4 bases, with 10 bases sitting between them. Germline V CDR1 and CDR2: SGHVS, FQNEAQ. The CDR3 loop reads CASSLAPGAYNEQFF. DNA of the CDR3: TGTGCCAGCAGCTTAGCGCCGGGGGCGTACAATGAGCAGTTCTTC.

The chain carries TRBV5-5 and TRBJ2-7; 10 bases agree with TRBD2. Germline V gene sequence: CDR1 SGHKS, CDR2 YYEKEE (reference sequence). CDR3 length equals 14 residues. Unmatched junction bases numbered 5, after V lost 5 bases and J lost 3 bases. CDR3: CASRPGLAFYEQYF. In DNA form, the CDR3 reads TGTGCCAGCAGGCCGGGACTAGCGTTCTACGAGCAGTACTTC. Full variable domain (outside the CDR3, taken from reference TRBV5-5 and TRBJ2-7): DAGVTQSPTHLIKTRGQQVTLRCSPISGHKSVSWYQQVLGQGPQFIFQYYEKEERGRGNFPDRFSARQFPNYSSELNVNALLLGDSALYLCASRPGLAFYEQYFGPGTRLTVT.

The chain couples TRBV20-1 to TRBJ2-5; D is possibly TRBD1 (6 bases). This CDR3 is built from 14 residues. The germline V and J ends were trimmed by 3 bases and 2 bases, with 13 bases remaining between them. Germline V gene data show CDR1 as DFQATT and CDR2 as SNEGSKA (reference sequence). The DNA of the CDR3 is TGCAGTGCTAGCCCGCAGGGGTGGCAAGAGACCCAGTACTTC. Encoded protein: CSASPQGWQETQYF.

In this sample, this clonotype turned up a few times. The chain recombines TRBV6-5 with TRBJ2-7; 7 bases align to TRBD2. Germline V gene sequence: CDR1 MNHEY, CDR2 SVGAGI. The CDR3 loop spans 16 amino acids. V was pared by 4 bases and J by 4 bases, with 13 bases of the junction left unmatched. The CDR3 reads CASSSTQRAGIYEQYF. In nucleotides, the CDR3 is TGTGCCAGCAGTTCTACCCAAAGAGCGGGAATATACGAGCAGTACTTC.

The CDR3 region has the DNA TGTGCCACCAGCCCAGGGGTCTACGAGCAGTACTTC. This translates into CATSPGVYEQYF. The rearrangement uses TRBV15 and TRBJ2-7, with D possibly being TRBD1 (6 bases). CDR1 is LNHNV, CDR2 YYDKDF, per germline (reference sequence). The CDR3 runs 12 residues. The V and J ends lost 5 bases and 3 bases respectively, with 8 bases between them.